The sequence of this T cell receptor beta chain was determined in a study of T cell changes during pregnancy in multiple sclerosis. Repertoires were generated with immunoSEQ multiplex PCR, while TCRdb's copy carries only in-frame clones and drops some. The sample lists tens of thousands of clones, just over 90% occurring once. The CDR3 has 15 residues. V was clipped by 2 bases and J by 2 bases; unmatched bases: 3. Germline CDR1 and CDR2: SGHDN and FVKESK. This specimen was CD4+ T cells from peripheral blood mononuclear cells, taken before pregnancy. The sequence came from a female donor with multiple sclerosis, enrolled in a pregnancy study. The chain recombines TRBV14 with TRBJ2-5; TRBD2 matches at 9 bases. The CDR3 bases are TGTGCCAGCAGCCAAAGGACTAGCGCACAAGAGACCCAGTACTTC. This encodes CASSQRTSAQETQYF.